This TCR beta chain stems from a study of type 1 regulatory T cells. Overall study: T-allo10 is an in vitro-generated, Tr1-enriched CD4 T cell product specific for alloantigen. Study-wide points: Tr1 cells had a more restricted TCR repertoire than non-Tr1 cells.

With regard to this clonotype: Its antigen is undetermined.

MiXCR, applied by TCRdb to the reads, yields one record per CDR3 protein. The repertoire includes about 71,000 distinct CDR3 sequences, roughly 20% of them detected once, and 7% to 10% sits in the top ten. Germline CDR1 is MDHEN and CDR2 is SYDVKM. This CDR3 comprises 14 residues. Between the trimmed V and J ends, which lost 4 bases and 4 bases, there was a span of 10 bases. Sequencing used cultured type 1 regulatory T (Tr1) cells, either the whole culture or a sorted fraction (not recorded which). The chain combines TRBV28 with TRBJ1-4; D is ambiguous. This TCR derives from a human donor in good health. The CDR3 loop reads CASSSDGDNEKLFF. CDR3 nucleotides: TGTGCCAGCAGTTCCGACGGGGATAATGAAAAACTGTTTTTT.